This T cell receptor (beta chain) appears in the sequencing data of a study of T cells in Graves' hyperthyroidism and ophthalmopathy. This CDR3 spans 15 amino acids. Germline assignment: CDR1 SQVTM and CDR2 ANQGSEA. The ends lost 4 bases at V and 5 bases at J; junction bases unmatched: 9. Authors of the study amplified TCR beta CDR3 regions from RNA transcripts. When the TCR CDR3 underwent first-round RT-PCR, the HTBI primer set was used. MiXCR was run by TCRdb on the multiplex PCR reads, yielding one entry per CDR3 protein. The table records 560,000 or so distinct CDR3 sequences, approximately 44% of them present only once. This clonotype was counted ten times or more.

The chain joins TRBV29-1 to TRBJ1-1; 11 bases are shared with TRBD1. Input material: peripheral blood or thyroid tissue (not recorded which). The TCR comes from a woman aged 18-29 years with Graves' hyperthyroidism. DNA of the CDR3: TGCAGCGTTGTCGGTCTGGGACAGGGGGATACTGAAGCTTTCTTT. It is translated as CSVVGLGQGDTEAFF.